This T cell receptor (beta chain) was sequenced during a study of regulatory T cells in long-lasting Graves disease. Overall study findings and caveats: Persistent disease was associated with favored TRBV28 usage and with favored use of TRBJ1-2 and TRBJ2-5.

The CDR3 spans 16 residues. Germline V lookup: CDR1 MNHEY, CDR2 SVGEGT. Trimming stripped 0 bases from V and 1 base from J, with 11 bases between. In building TCR beta libraries, iRepertoire HTBI primers were used together with Arm-PCR of CDR3 regions. TCRdb redid the calling of the multiplex PCR reads with MiXCR, one entry per CDR3 protein. Seen here are 500,000 or so distinct CDR3 sequences, roughly 17% observed once, and the top ten hold about 12%. This clonotype was counted at least ten times. Its target is not known. Noted time point: newly diagnosed GD, antithyroid drugs for less than 3 months. Making the TCR library involved RNA that had been extracted from PBMCs. These sequences were also reported in another study, on T cells in Graves' hyperthyroidism and ophthalmopathy. That work adds: A patient was excluded if there was uncontrolled infection, other autoimmune disease, pregnancy or lactation. First-round RT-PCR of the TCR CDR3 relied on the HTBI primer set.

The TCR originated in a man in his forties with Graves disease. The sequences come from peripheral blood mononuclear cells (PBMCs), collected at new diagnosis, from a patient treated with antithyroid drugs. The V gene is TRBV6-2 or TRBV6-3, the J gene TRBJ2-3; unclear D gene. CDR3: CASSYSSFSRTDTQYF. The CDR3 DNA follows: TGTGCCAGCAGTTACTCGTCGTTTTCCCGCACAGATACGCAGTATTTT.